This entry lists 13 T cell receptor beta chains sequenced from one sample in a study of blood T cell repertoires in COVID-19. The assay was immunoSEQ multiplex PCR, and TCRdb's table has in-frame clones only and misses some. The data contain about 210,000 clones, about 88% of them singletons. Sequencing was performed on peripheral blood. The receptor set was obtained from a man in his 70s with acute or convalescent COVID-19.

The chain links TRBV19 to TRBJ2-3; 7 bases are a match to TRBD1. The V gene end was trimmed by 6 bases and the J gene end by 2 bases; junction bases not matched to a gene: 8. Germline V gives CDR1 LNHDA, CDR2 SQIVND (reference sequence). This CDR3 has 15 amino acids. The DNA for the CDR3 is TGTGCCAGTAGAAAGGGGACAGCCTTCACAGATACGCAGTATTTT. Amino acid sequence: CASRKGTAFTDTQYF.

The rearrangement links TRBV18 to TRBJ2-7; tentative D call: TRBD2 (5 bases). The CDR3 consists of 13 residues. V lost 3 bases to trimming and J lost 7 bases, with 13 bases between them. Germline V gives CDR1 KGHSH, CDR2 LQKENI. The CDR3 loop is CASSPAIWEEQYF. CDR3 nucleotides: TGTGCCAGCTCACCTGCTATATGGGAGGAGCAGTACTTC.

The V call is TRBV24-1, the J call TRBJ2-3, with D possibly being TRBD2 (6 bases). The CDR3 has 15 residues. Per germline, CDR1 KGHDR and CDR2 SFDVKD. V was shortened by 5 bases and J by 2 bases, with 13 bases between the two germline ends. The CDR3 is CATSVEGKTTDTQYF. The CDR3 nucleotides are TGTGCCACCAGTGTGGAGGGGAAGACCACAGATACGCAGTATTTT.

The rearrangement links TRBV9 to TRBJ2-1, with TRBD2 identical over 9 bases. Germline V lookup: CDR1 SGDLS, CDR2 YYNGEE. V shed 0 bases, J shed 3 bases, and the junction held 4 bases outside the gene matches. There are 16 residues in the CDR3. The CDR3: CASSVELAGFYNEQFF. As DNA, the CDR3 is TGTGCCAGCAGCGTAGAACTAGCGGGTTTCTACAATGAGCAGTTCTTC.

This sequence joins TRBV18 and TRBJ2-7; TRBD2 matches at 11 bases. V lost 3 bases and J lost 4; bases outside the gene matches: 11. This CDR3 is built from 17 residues. Germline assignment: CDR1 KGHSH and CDR2 LQKENI. This CDR3 is CASSPLAGGSLGYEQYF. The CDR3 DNA reads TGTGCCAGCTCACCCCTAGCGGGAGGAAGCTTGGGGTACGAGCAGTACTTC.

V usage is TRBV11-2 and J usage is TRBJ2-2; D remains ambiguous. CDR3 length equals 13 residues. Germline V gives CDR1 SGHAT, CDR2 FQNNGV. Trimming cost V 2 bases and J 5 bases, with 6 bases left between them. This CDR3 reads CASSLLRTGELFF. In DNA, the CDR3 is TGTGCCAGCAGCTTACTTCGGACCGGGGAGCTGTTTTTT.

The CDR3 DNA sequence: TGTGCCAGCAGCTTACGAGTACCCACAGATACGCAGTATTTT. Protein: CASSLRVPTDTQYF. The chain carries TRBV7-2 and TRBJ2-3; D call uncertain. This CDR3 is built from 14 residues. Germline V gene lookup returns CDR1 SGHTA and CDR2 FQGNSA. Trimming removed 2 bases from V and 2 bases from J, with 8 bases in between. Based on the CDR3 plus reference TRBV7-2 and TRBJ2-3, the full variable domain is GAGVSQSPSNKVTEKGKDVELRCDPISGHTALYWYRQSLGQGLEFLIYFQGNSAPDKSGLPSDRFSAERTGGSVSTLTIQRTQQEDSAVYLCASSLRVPTDTQYFGPGTRLTVL.

This chain joins TRBV7-9 and TRBJ1-3; 7 nucleotides align to TRBD1. This CDR3 is built from 15 residues. Germline loops: CDR1 SEHNR, CDR2 FQNEAQ (reference sequence). Trimming removed 1 base from V and 5 bases from J; junction bases left unmatched: 5. CDR3 DNA: TGTGCCAGCAGCTTAGTATCGGGACAGCGAAACACCATATATTTT. Its translation: CASSLVSGQRNTIYF.

The V gene is TRBV15, the J gene TRBJ2-1; no definite D call. Germline assignment: CDR1 LNHNV and CDR2 YYDKDF (reference sequence). Trimming left V 3 bases short and J 8 bases short, with 11 bases between. This CDR3 spans 13 amino acids. The CDR3 nucleotides are TGTGCCACCAGCAGCGCCGCGGTGGATGAGCAGTTCTTC. Translating gives CATSSAAVDEQFF.

This clone was detected once. The chain recombines TRBV6-2 or TRBV6-3 with TRBJ2-1; no firm D call. V lost 6 bases to trimming and J lost 6 bases, with 18 bases between them. Germline lookup yields CDR1 MNHEY and CDR2 SVGEGT. This CDR3 contains 15 residues. The CDR3 coding sequence is TGTGCCAGCAGCCCTCCAGCGCTCTCTTTCAATGAGCAGTTCTTC. Its translation is CASSPPALSFNEQFF.

This clone was recorded only once. The rearrangement uses TRBV5-1 and TRBJ2-7; D call uncertain. This CDR3 region has 14 residues. In germline, CDR1 is SGHRS, CDR2 YFSETQ. Trimming shortened V by 0 bases and J by 0 bases, and 7 bases separated the two germline ends. The CDR3 nucleotides are TGCGCCAGCAGCTTGGCGCACAGCTCCTACGAGCAGTACTTC. It codes for CASSLAHSSYEQYF.

This sequence joins TRBV11-2 and TRBJ1-2; D is perhaps TRBD1 (5 bases). The V and J ends lost 5 bases and 4 bases respectively, with 17 bases between them. The germline V gene has CDR1 SGHAT and CDR2 FQNNGV. This CDR3 contains 15 residues. The CDR3 loop reads CASSPQPGAPYGYTF. In nucleotides, the CDR3 is TGTGCCAGCAGCCCCCAGCCTGGGGCCCCCTATGGCTACACCTTC.

Only a few counts were recorded for this clone. This rearrangement joins TRBV9 to TRBJ2-7; 11 bases are a match to TRBD2. V was clipped by 4 bases and J by 4 bases; unmatched bases: 7. In germline, CDR1 is SGDLS, CDR2 YYNGEE. This CDR3 has 15 amino acids. The CDR3 DNA is TGTGCCAGCAGCTTGACTAGCGGGACCTCTTACGAGCAGTACTTC. Its translation: CASSLTSGTSYEQYF.